This T cell receptor (beta chain) was found in a study of blood T cell repertoires in COVID-19. Across the study: Whether acute or convalescent, the COVID-19 samples came from the United States, Italy and Spain. From T cells, B-cell-depleted T cells, or PBMCs came the material, which was cDNA or gDNA.

This CDR3 has 15 amino acids. J was trimmed by 3 bases and V by 4 bases; bases with no gene match: 8. Germline-derived CDR1 and CDR2 are SGHDT and YYEEEE. This clone was picked up a small number of times. Original methodology: Estimation of nucleated cell counts relied on the amplification of reference gene primers. Libraries were prepared by immunoSEQ multiplex PCR; TCRdb keeps only in-frame clonotypes and omits some of them. Clone size and V and J calls were adopted from that table, with D and trimming inferred from the DNA. The sample has 60,000 to 70,000 clones; about 82% are singletons. V gene TRBV5-6 combines with J gene TRBJ2-7; 9 nucleotides agree with TRBD1. The origin of this receptor is a man in his fifties with acute or convalescent COVID-19. Input material: peripheral blood. The CDR3 DNA is TGTGCCAGCAGCCAGTTTACGGGACAGGGCTACGAGCAGTACTTC. Its translation is CASSQFTGQGYEQYF.